The 6 T cell receptor beta chains presented below share a single source sample, sequenced in a study of T cell changes during pregnancy in multiple sclerosis. Profiled with immunoSEQ multiplex PCR; TCRdb holds only in-frame clones, not every one. The sample contains about 57,000 clones, around 93% of which appear only once. The input for sequencing was peripheral blood, taken after pregnancy. The receptor set was obtained from a female donor in good health, enrolled as a control in a pregnancy study.

The V and J genes are TRBV15 and TRBJ1-2, with D possibly matching TRBD1 (6 bases). Looked up from germline, CDR1 is LNHNV and CDR2 is YYDKDF (reference sequence). Between the trimmed V and J ends, which lost 3 bases and 8 bases, there was a span of 10 bases. The CDR3 length is 12 residues. DNA of the CDR3: TGTGCCACCAGCAGGGACAGTCGGGGCTACACCTTC. Protein: CATSRDSRGYTF. The full variable domain, in which reference TRBV15 and TRBJ1-2 provide the parts outside the CDR3, is DAMVIQNPRYQVTQFGKPVTLSCSQTLNHNVMYWYQQKSSQAPKLLFHYYDKDFNNEADTPDNFQSRRPNTSFCFLDIRSPGLGDTAMYLCATSRDSRGYTFGSGTRLTVV.

The CDR3 is CASRTTYNEQFF. The CDR3 DNA follows: TGTGCCAGCAGGACTACCTACAATGAGCAGTTCTTC. The gene calls are TRBV5-8 and TRBJ2-1, with D tentatively TRBD2 (5 bases). V was cut by 5 bases and J by 2 bases, with 5 bases left in between. This CDR3 spans 12 amino acids. The germline gives CDR1 SGHTS, CDR2 YDEGEE.

V and J are TRBV6-5 and TRBJ1-4; TRBD1 is a possible D gene (5 bases). Trimming pared 0 bases from V and 5 bases from J, leaving 13 bases between. This CDR3 is 16 amino acids long. CDR1 and CDR2 from the germline V gene are MNHEY and SVGAGI. CDR3: CASSYSINRNNEKLFF. Written as DNA, the CDR3 is TGTGCCAGCAGTTACTCAATCAACAGGAACAATGAAAAACTGTTTTTT.

The rearrangement uses TRBV5-4 and TRBJ2-1; 11 bases are shared with TRBD2. With V trimmed by 9 bases and J by 8 bases, 16 bases remained unmatched. The CDR3 spans 16 residues. The germline V gene encodes CDR1 SGHNT and CDR2 YYREEE (reference sequence). The CDR3 loop reads CATSIRRVAGGDEQFF. The DNA of the CDR3 is TGTGCCACCAGTATAAGAAGGGTAGCGGGAGGGGATGAGCAGTTCTTC.

The chain couples TRBV5-5 to TRBJ1-2; unclear D gene. Trimming shortened V by 0 bases and J by 0 bases, and 6 bases separated the two germline ends. The CDR3 runs to 14 residues. Germline V gene lookup returns CDR1 SGHKS and CDR2 YYEKEE (reference sequence). The CDR3 DNA sequence: TGTGCCAGCAGCTTGGCGAGCTCTAACTATGGCTACACCTTC. Its translation: CASSLASSNYGYTF. The whole variable domain, filled in from reference TRBV5-5 and TRBJ1-2, reads DAGVTQSPTHLIKTRGQQVTLRCSPISGHKSVSWYQQVLGQGPQFIFQYYEKEERGRGNFPDRFSARQFPNYSSELNVNALLLGDSALYLCASSLASSNYGYTFGSGTRLTVV.

This clone was observed a handful of times. V and J are TRBV27 and TRBJ1-1; D might be TRBD1 (5 bases). Between the trimmed V and J ends, which lost 7 bases and 5 bases, there was a span of 14 bases. The CDR3 is 13 amino acids. Germline-derived CDR1 and CDR2 are MNHEY and SMNVEV (reference sequence). CDR3 bases: TGTGCCAGCATAGGGGTTAGGTGGACTGAAGCTTTCTTT. Amino acid sequence: CASIGVRWTEAFF.